This T cell receptor beta chain was obtained from a study of beta chain features in type 1 diabetes. With regard to this clone: What it binds is unknown.

Notes on the study in general: It was not settled here whether HLA type affects TCRB rearrangement. In every one of the four CD4+ subsets, TCRB CDR3s were moderately but significantly shorter in Type 1 diabetes patients.

CD45RO/CCR7/CD25/CD127/CD95/CD27 separated CD4+ naive, central memory, regulatory and stem cell-like memory cells by sorting. In all sorted populations, purity surpassed 95%. Expressed TCRB transcripts were sequenced because the isolated RNA had all been reverse transcribed beforehand. The repertoire was sequenced with immunoSEQ multiplex PCR; TCRdb's copy has only in-frame clones and lacks some. The profile covers over 150,000 clones, with about 7.3% appearing a single time and nearly 0.65% taken by the ten largest. V lost 4 bases and J lost 3, with 5 bases in between. In germline, CDR1 is SGHTA, CDR2 FQGNSA. The CDR3 runs to 12 residues.

The chain couples TRBV7-2 to TRBJ2-3; no reliable D call. The sequencing sample was made of central memory CD4+ T cells from blood. This sequence was found in a man aged 18 to 30 in good health. The CDR3 sequence is CASSSTTDTQYF. The CDR3, as DNA: TGTGCCAGCAGCTCCACAACAGATACGCAGTATTTT. The whole variable domain, filled in from reference TRBV7-2 and TRBJ2-3, reads GAGVSQSPSNKVTEKGKDVELRCDPISGHTALYWYRQSLGQGLEFLIYFQGNSAPDKSGLPSDRFSAERTGGSVSTLTIQRTQQEDSAVYLCASSSTTDTQYFGPGTRLTVL.